This TCR beta chain was recorded in a study of CD8+CD57+ T cells in acquired aplastic anemia. Whole-study context: There were approximately 9.9 million reads, on average, for CD4+ cells from healthy donors.

TCR beta VDJ and CDR3 profiling used genomic DNA as template. From the reads, TCRdb called clonotypes with MiXCR, one entry per CDR3 protein. The repertoire includes some 45,000 distinct CDR3 sequences, about 65% of them detected once, and 20% to 30% sits in the top ten. Study outcomes and limitations: Common to patients and controls were roughly 30 CD8+ CDR3 sequences. CD8+ Simpson's diversity showed no significant patient-control difference.

There are many counts of this clonotype. Its antigen is not identified. Material: sorted CD4+, CD8+, or CD8+CD57+ T cells (not recorded which) from PBMCs. The sequence was obtained from a human donor in good health, serving as a control.

The CDR3 region is CASTGYRGGSYEQYF. The CDR3 coding sequence is TGTGCCAGCACCGGTTACCGGGGCGGGTCCTACGAGCAGTACTTC. The V gene is TRBV6-2 or TRBV6-3, the J gene TRBJ2-7; the D gene could be TRBD1 or TRBD2 (5 bases each). This CDR3 has 15 residues. The V gene lost 7 bases and the J gene lost 1 base, with 17 bases spanning the gap. Looked up from germline, CDR1 is MNHEY and CDR2 is SVGEGT.